This paragraph covers one T cell receptor (beta chain) sequence. The antigen is undetermined. The sample belongs to a study of shared clonotypes between healthy human individuals. Study-wide findings and caveats: In contrast to clonotypes shared by all four donors, non-shared clonotypes had lower generation probabilities.

Every one of the donors was a Caucasian adult that lived in Nashville, Tennessee. Assay used: immunoSEQ multiplex PCR; TCRdb lists only in-frame clones, some missing. The sample has approximately 2.5 million clones; roughly 93% are singletons. The ends were cut back, 0 bases at V and 9 bases at J, with 12 bases in the middle. The length of the CDR3 is 15 residues. Per the germline V gene, CDR1 is MNHEY and CDR2 is SVGAGI. Sample: naive CD4+ T cells from PBMCs. Subset denoted: CD45RA+ positively selected. This receptor was taken from a man between 18 and 35 years old in good health. Some clones in this sample may be carry-over from other donors' samples. This chain joins TRBV6-5 and TRBJ1-6; a weak D match, TRBD1 (6 bases). The CDR3 protein is CASSYSRGRGSPLHF. In DNA form, the CDR3 reads TGTGCCAGCAGTTACTCCAGGGGTCGGGGTTCACCCCTCCACTTT.